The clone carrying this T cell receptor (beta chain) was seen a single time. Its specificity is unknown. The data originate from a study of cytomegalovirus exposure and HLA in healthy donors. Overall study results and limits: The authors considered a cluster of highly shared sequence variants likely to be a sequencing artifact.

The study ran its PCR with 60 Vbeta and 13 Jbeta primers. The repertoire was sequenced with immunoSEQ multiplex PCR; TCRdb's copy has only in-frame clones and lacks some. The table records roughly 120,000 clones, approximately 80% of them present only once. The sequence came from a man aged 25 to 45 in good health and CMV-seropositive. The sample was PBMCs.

The CDR3 region is CASSLDSQETQYF. CDR3 nucleotide sequence: TGTGCCAGCAGCCTGGACAGCCAAGAGACCCAGTACTTC. V and J are TRBV5-4 and TRBJ2-5, with D possibly TRBD1 on 6 matching bases. The CDR3 covers 13 residues. Germline CDR1 SGHNT, CDR2 YYREEE (reference sequence). The V end was cut by 4 bases, the J end by 1 base, with 8 bases between.